These T cell receptor beta chains were read from a single sample in a study of blood T cell repertoires in COVID-19. Assay used: immunoSEQ multiplex PCR; TCRdb lists only in-frame clones, some missing. This table has fewer than 200,000 clones, about 85% appearing once. Source material: PBMCs or T cells enriched from blood (not recorded which). These receptors were obtained from a woman between 35 and 50 years old with acute COVID-19. Both conserved end residues are part of each CDR3. D genes are given only for firm matches. Size is stated for part of the rows, as once, few or many counts, or as a class when the clone is expanded.

J | D | size | V | DNA | CDR3
TRBJ2-1 | TRBD2 | - | TRBV6-1 | TGTGCCAGCAGTGAGCTAGCGGGAGTGCGTAGTGAGCAGTTCTTC | CASSELAGVRSEQFF
TRBJ2-7 | TRBD2 | - | TRBV13 | TGTGCCAGCAGCTTTAGCGGGAGGGGTATCGTCGAGCAGTACTTC | CASSFSGRGIVEQYF
TRBJ2-4 | - | many | TRBV30 | TGTGCCTGGAGTCGGGAAAACATTCAGTACTTC | CAWSRENIQYF
TRBJ2-7 | TRBD2 | - | TRBV5-1 | TGCGCCAGCAGCTATAGCGGGAGCTCCTACGAGCAGTACTTC | CASSYSGSSYEQYF
TRBJ2-2 | TRBD2 | - | TRBV10-3 | TGTGCCATCAGTGAGTCCGGCGGGAGGTCAGGCACCGGGGAGCTGTTTTTT | CAISESGGRSGTGELFF
TRBJ1-4 | TRBD1 | - | TRBV4-1 | TGCGCCAGCAGCCTCGAGGGACAGGGGGCTAATGAAAAACTGTTTTTT | CASSLEGQGANEKLFF
TRBJ2-3 | TRBD2 | once | TRBV11-3 | TGTGCCAGCACCTCCCGGGGACTAGCCCGAACTCCTAGCACAGATACGCAGTATTTT | CASTSRGLARTPSTDTQYF
TRBJ1-5 | TRBD1 | - | TRBV28 | TGTGCCAGCAGACTAGACAGGGGCAGCAATCAGCCCCAGCATTTT | CASRLDRGSNQPQHF
TRBJ2-2 | - | few | TRBV12-5 | TGTGCTAGTGGCCAGAACACCGGGGAGCTGTTTTTT | CASGQNTGELFF
TRBJ2-1 | TRBD2 | - | TRBV7-6 | TGTGCCAGCAGCCAGAGCGGGATAGGGGATGAGCAGTTCTTC | CASSQSGIGDEQFF
TRBJ2-2 | TRBD1 | few | TRBV2 | TGTGCCAGCAATCCCGGGACAGGGGTCGGGGAGCTGTTTTTT | CASNPGTGVGELFF
TRBJ2-2 | - | - | TRBV19 | TGTGCCAGTAGTCTTCGACAGGCGAACACCGGGGAGCTGTTTTTT | CASSLRQANTGELFF
TRBJ2-1 | - | - | TRBV25-1 | TGTGCCAGCAGTATGACGGGAGAGGTCCATGAGCAGTTCTTC | CASSMTGEVHEQFF
TRBJ1-2 | TRBD1 | - | TRBV3-1/TRBV3-2 | TGTGCCAGCAGCCAGACCGGACAGGATAACTATGGCTACACCTTC | CASSQTGQDNYGYTF
TRBJ2-3 | - | - | TRBV9 | TGTGCCAGCAGCTTAAGTAGCGGATTCACAGATACGCAGTATTTT | CASSLSSGFTDTQYF
TRBJ2-2 | TRBD1 | - | TRBV11-2 | TGTGCCAGCAGCTTCGGGACAGGGGATTTCAGGGAGCTGTTTTTT | CASSFGTGDFRELFF
TRBJ1-2 | TRBD1 | - | TRBV30 | TGTGCCTGGGGATACAGGGGAGTGACTAACTATGGCTACACCTTC | CAWGYRGVTNYGYTF
TRBJ1-1 | TRBD1 | - | TRBV19 | TGTGCCAGTAGAGACAGGGTAGCTGAAGCTTTCTTT | CASRDRVAEAFF
TRBJ2-7 | - | - | TRBV6-5 | TGTGCCAGCAAGGCAGGCTCCTACGAGCAGTACTTC | CASKAGSYEQYF
TRBJ2-1 | TRBD2 | - | TRBV24-1 | TGTGCCACCAGTGATCCGGGACTAGCGGTGGAGAATGAGCAGTTCTTC | CATSDPGLAVENEQFF
TRBJ2-5 | - | - | TRBV7-9 | TGTGCCAGCAGCCCCTCTAGGGGGGGACGAGGGACCCAGTACTTC | CASSPSRGGRGTQYF
TRBJ2-4 | - | - | TRBV21-1 | TGTGCCAGCAGGCCAGGGGGGCAAAACATTCAGTACTTC | CASRPGGQNIQYF
TRBJ2-1 | TRBD2 | - | TRBV10-1 | TGCGCCAGCAGTGAGAGTGGCGGGAGGGGTGGCCATGAGCAGTTCTTC | CASSESGGRGGHEQFF
TRBJ2-5 | - | many | TRBV11-3 | TGTGCCAGCAGCTTAGGACAGATGGTGCGAGAGACCCAGTACTTC | CASSLGQMVRETQYF
TRBJ1-5 | - | - | TRBV7-2 | TGTGCCAGCAGCTTAGTGGGCGATCAGCCCCAGCATTTT | CASSLVGDQPQHF
TRBJ2-5 | - | - | TRBV30 | TGTGCCTGGAGTGGGTTGGGGGGTTTAGGGGAGACCCAGTACTTC | CAWSGLGGLGETQYF
TRBJ1-2 | - | few | TRBV25-1 | TGTGCCAGCAGTGAATCGGCAGGGCTTCCTTATGGCTACACCTTC | CASSESAGLPYGYTF
TRBJ2-1 | TRBD2 | - | TRBV5-1 | TGCGCCAGCAGCTTGGGGGCAGCGGGAGTCATGGATGAGCAGTTCTTC | CASSLGAAGVMDEQFF
TRBJ1-1 | - | - | TRBV4-2 | TGTGCCAGCAGCCAAGAATCCAGGGGCACTGAAGCTTTCTTT | CASSQESRGTEAFF
TRBJ2-1 | - | - | TRBV6-6 | TGTGCCAGCAGTTACCTTCCGGGAGTGGGGTACGCTGAGCAGTTCTTC | CASSYLPGVGYAEQFF
TRBJ2-5 | - | - | TRBV2 | TGTGCCAGCAGTGGTCCTAGGGGAGAGACCCAGTACTTC | CASSGPRGETQYF
TRBJ1-5 | TRBD1 | - | TRBV6-1 | TGTGCCAGCAGTGACAGGGGGGCTTCGGATCAGCCCCAGCATTTT | CASSDRGASDQPQHF
TRBJ2-7 | TRBD2 | many | TRBV4-1 | TGCGCCAGCAGCCAGGGACTAGTCAACATTTACGAGCAGTACTTC | CASSQGLVNIYEQYF
TRBJ2-7 | TRBD2 | - | TRBV19 | TGTGCCAGTAAATTCGGGACTAGCGGTATCTACGAGCAGTACTTC | CASKFGTSGIYEQYF
TRBJ2-1 | TRBD2 | once | TRBV5-1 | TGCGCCAGCAGCTTCCCACTAGCGGCGAATGAGCAGTTCTTC | CASSFPLAANEQFF
TRBJ2-5 | TRBD1 | - | TRBV6-6 | TGTGCCAGCAGTCTCGACAGGGGGCGAGAGACCCAGTACTTC | CASSLDRGRETQYF
TRBJ2-1 | - | - | TRBV20-1 | TGCAGTGCGAGTATAGCGAAAGCGTACAATGAGCAGTTCTTC | CSASIAKAYNEQFF
TRBJ1-2 | TRBD1 | once | TRBV5-1 | TGCGCCAGCAGCGCCAGGGGGGATGGCTACACCTTC | CASSARGDGYTF
TRBJ1-2 | TRBD1 | - | TRBV30 | TGTGCCTGGAGTACGAGGGGGCGAGGCTATGGCTACACCTTC | CAWSTRGRGYGYTF
TRBJ1-2 | - | - | TRBV3-1/TRBV3-2 | TGTGCCAGCAGCCAAGACCTGACAGCCTATGGCTACACCTTC | CASSQDLTAYGYTF
TRBJ2-1 | TRBD2 | - | TRBV11-2 | TGTGCCAGCATGCTAGCGGGAGGGCCCAGCCCCTACAATGAGCAGTTCTTC | CASMLAGGPSPYNEQFF
TRBJ2-2 | - | - | TRBV5-1 | TGCGCCAGCAGCTTCGCGGGGAACACCGGGGAGCTGTTTTTT | CASSFAGNTGELFF
TRBJ2-1 | TRBD2 | - | TRBV3-1/TRBV3-2 | TGTGCCAGCAGCCAAGATAGCGGGAGCTACAATGAGCAGTTCTTC | CASSQDSGSYNEQFF
TRBJ1-2 | TRBD1 | - | TRBV11-2 | TGTGCCAGCAGCTTAGACGCGACAGGGCTCCTTGGCTACACCTTC | CASSLDATGLLGYTF
TRBJ1-4 | TRBD1 | - | TRBV19 | TGTGCCAGTAGTCCGATGACAGGGAGCAATGAAAAACTGTTTTTT | CASSPMTGSNEKLFF
TRBJ1-1 | TRBD1 | - | TRBV11-2 | TGTGCCAGCAGCTTACACGACTCAGGGGGCCGTGAAGCTTTCTTT | CASSLHDSGGREAFF
TRBJ1-1 | - | - | TRBV30 | TGTGCCTGGAGACTAGACACGGAGATTATGAACACTGAAGCTTTCTTT | CAWRLDTEIMNTEAFF
TRBJ2-1 | TRBD2 | - | TRBV5-6 | TGTGCCAGCAGCGCCGGGACTAGCGGCTACAATGAGCAGTTCTTC | CASSAGTSGYNEQFF
TRBJ1-1 | - | - | TRBV30 | TGTGCCTGGAGTGTTCGGGCGGGCACTGAAGCTTTCTTT | CAWSVRAGTEAFF
TRBJ1-5 | - | - | TRBV20-1 | TGCAGTGCTAGTGGGGGGACAAGCAATCAGCCCCAGCATTTT | CSASGGTSNQPQHF